The clone carrying this TCR beta chain came up once. Its antigen remains unknown. The memory T cells were sequenced right after ex vivo isolation, without culture. This sample is drawn from a study of CD4 T cell repertoires in COVID-19. Across the study: After approximately nine days of IL-2 expansion, CFSE-low cells were relabeled and restimulated with other coronavirus spikes.

Study observations and caveats: SARS-CoV and/or HKU1 spike cultures shared between 7 and 25% of SARS-CoV-2 clonotypes. Several top expanded SARS-CoV-2-reactive clonotypes were shared by two or three memory subsets.

Germline V CDR1 and CDR2: LGHNA, YNFKEQ. The CDR3 covers 17 residues. V trimming: 5 bases; J trimming: 5 bases; junction bases outside the gene matches: 9. The assay was immunoSEQ multiplex PCR, and TCRdb's table has in-frame clones only and misses some. Of about 22,000 clones listed, 87% were seen once; the top ten hold over 0.55%. The starting material was central memory CD4+ T cells from blood, obtained before the COVID-19 pandemic. The receptor's source is a human donor who had COVID-19. This chain connects TRBV4-2 to TRBJ2-2; 12 nucleotides agree with TRBD2. The CDR3 here is CASSWSTSGSKTGELFF. DNA for the CDR3: TGTGCCAGCAGCTGGTCGACTAGCGGGAGTAAAACCGGGGAGCTGTTTTTT.